The 19 T cell receptor beta chains below come from one sample, sequenced in a study of blood T cell repertoires in COVID-19. Generated by immunoSEQ multiplex PCR, the TCRdb table keeps only in-frame clones and is missing some. This table has about 150,000 clones, nearly 85% appearing once. Sequenced input: peripheral blood. These receptors were obtained from a human donor in a cohort sampled during active COVID-19.

This clone appeared many times. The chain uses TRBV11-3 and TRBJ2-5; D is unresolved. This CDR3 is built from 15 residues. Germline CDR1 and CDR2: SGHNT and YENEEA. V was pared by 0 bases and J by 0 bases, with 8 bases between. CDR3 protein: CASSLDGEYQETQYF. CDR3 coding DNA: TGTGCCAGCAGCTTAGACGGAGAGTACCAAGAGACCCAGTACTTC.

CDR3: CASSIDRGSTEAFF. The CDR3 DNA reads as TGTGCCAGTAGTATAGATCGGGGTAGCACTGAAGCTTTCTTT. The V gene is TRBV19, the J gene TRBJ1-1; D gene unclear. The V end was cut by 0 bases, the J end by 4 bases, with 9 bases between. This CDR3 region has 14 residues. CDR1 is LNHDA, CDR2 SQIVND, per germline (reference sequence). The variable domain in full, completed from reference TRBV19 and TRBJ1-1, reads DGGITQSPKYLFRKEGQNVTLSCEQNLNHDAMYWYRQDPGQGLRLIYYSQIVNDFQKGDIAEGYSVSREKKESFPLTVTSAQKNPTAFYLCASSIDRGSTEAFFGQGTRLTVV.

The rearrangement joins TRBV15 to TRBJ1-2; 9 bases align to TRBD1. Germline CDR1 is LNHNV and CDR2 is YYDKDF (reference sequence). The CDR3 loop spans 16 amino acids. The V segment lost 11 bases and the J segment 8 bases; nucleotides outside the gene matches: 21. CDR3: CASSRGQGLLGQGYTF. The CDR3 region has the DNA TGTGCCTCATCGCGGGGACAGGGCCTCTTAGGACAGGGCTACACCTTC.

V usage is TRBV7-3 and J usage is TRBJ2-3, with a tentative D call TRBD2 (5 bases). The CDR3 covers 15 residues. Trimming removed 5 bases at V and 0 bases at J, with 12 bases between. From germline, CDR1 is SGHTA and CDR2 FQGTGA. The CDR3 sequence is CASSPLGASTDTQYF. CDR3 DNA sequence: TGTGCCAGCAGCCCCCTGGGAGCTAGCACAGATACGCAGTATTTT.

The chain uses TRBV5-8 and TRBJ1-5, with no clear D. The CDR3 extends over 14 amino acids. Germline V CDR1 and CDR2: SGHTS, YDEGEE. V lost 3 bases and J lost 9, with 16 bases in between. The CDR3, as DNA: TGTGCCAGCAGCTATGACGGCTTCGGGAGGCCCCAGCATTTT. Translation gives CASSYDGFGRPQHF.

V gene TRBV5-5 combines with J gene TRBJ1-2; TRBD1 agrees at 9 bases. The CDR3 is made up of 18 amino acids. From germline, CDR1 is SGHKS and CDR2 YYEKEE (reference sequence). V shed 0 bases, J shed 2 bases, and the junction held 11 bases outside the gene matches. The CDR3 here is CASSLASGQGLTNYGYTF. DNA for the CDR3: TGTGCCAGCAGCTTGGCGTCGGGACAGGGCCTTACAAACTATGGCTACACCTTC.

About this clone: The same CDR3 is also encoded by other DNA sequences in this sample. The chain combines TRBV5-1 with TRBJ2-3; 8 bases are shared with TRBD1. Germline V gene sequence: CDR1 SGHRS, CDR2 YFSETQ. The CDR3 length is 14 residues. V was pared by 4 bases and J by 4 bases, with 5 bases of the junction left unmatched. CDR3 in amino acids: CASSPGQGADTQYF. The CDR3 DNA reads as TGCGCCAGCAGCCCAGGACAGGGAGCAGATACGCAGTATTTT.

The rearrangement joins TRBV11-3 to TRBJ2-1; no reliable D call. This CDR3 spans 13 amino acids. Trimming removed 1 base at V and 4 bases at J, with 5 bases between. Germline CDR1 reads SGHNT; CDR2 reads YENEEA. In DNA, the CDR3 is TGTGCCAGCAGCTTAGCCCGGTACAATGAGCAGTTCTTC. Its protein is CASSLARYNEQFF.

This rearrangement joins TRBV7-8 to TRBJ1-2; 11 nucleotides line up with TRBD1. Losses at the gene ends were 3 bases for V and 5 bases for J; bases not matched to a gene: 5. CDR1 SGHVS and CDR2 FQNEAQ come from the germline V gene. This CDR3 has 15 residues. CDR3 residues: CASSFGTGGSYGYTF. The CDR3 region has the DNA TGTGCCAGCAGCTTTGGGACAGGGGGATCGTATGGCTACACCTTC.

The V and J genes are TRBV24-1 and TRBJ2-1; TRBD2 matches at 13 bases. This CDR3 is 16 amino acids long. Germline V gene lookup returns CDR1 KGHDR and CDR2 SFDVKD. V shed 5 bases, J shed 5 bases, and the junction held 5 bases outside the gene matches. This chain's CDR3 is CATSALGTSGNNEQFF. DNA for the CDR3: TGTGCCACCAGTGCCCTAGGGACTAGCGGGAACAATGAGCAGTTCTTC.

The chain combines TRBV29-1 with TRBJ2-3; tentatively, D is TRBD2 (6 bases). V was pared by 6 bases and J by 0 bases, with 16 bases between. Germline CDR1 SQVTM, CDR2 ANQGSEA. The CDR3 loop spans 15 amino acids. The CDR3 bases are TGCAGCGTGCCCAGAGCGGAGGGAAGCACAGATACGCAGTATTTT. Its translation is CSVPRAEGSTDTQYF.

The chain combines TRBV5-6 with TRBJ1-2, with TRBD1 as a possible D gene (6 bases). The V gene's germline CDR1 is SGHDT and CDR2 YYEEEE. The CDR3 loop spans 14 amino acids. V gave up 4 bases and J gave up 4 bases, with 14 bases separating them. The DNA of the CDR3 is TGTGCCAGCAGCCCTCGGGGGGCCGGCTATGGCTACACCTTC. Translated, it gives CASSPRGAGYGYTF.

The gene calls are TRBV5-1 and TRBJ1-5; the match to TRBD1 covers 8 bases. V dropped 10 bases and J dropped 0; count of bases not matched to a gene: 9. The CDR3 spans 15 residues. Germline V gene lookup returns CDR1 SGHRS and CDR2 YFSETQ. The DNA for the CDR3 is TGCGCCCCACCGCCGGGACAGGCTAGCAATCAGCCCCAGCATTTT. Residues: CAPPPGQASNQPQHF.

Only a few counts were recorded for this clone. This chain connects TRBV27 to TRBJ1-3; no reliable D call. Germline V gene lookup returns CDR1 MNHEY and CDR2 SMNVEV (reference sequence). Trimming took 5 bases from V and 4 from J, leaving 9 bases between them. The CDR3 sequence is 13 residues long. The CDR3 sequence is CASSPNSGNTIYF. CDR3 nucleotide sequence: TGTGCCAGCAGTCCCAACAGCGGAAACACCATATATTTT.

The genes are TRBV4-2 and TRBJ1-3; possible D gene TRBD1, 6 bases. The CDR3 has 15 amino acids. Trimming pared 4 bases from V and 4 bases from J, leaving 14 bases between. Germline CDR1 LGHNA, CDR2 YNFKEQ. CDR3 loop: CASSPLRGGGNTIYF. The CDR3 coding sequence is TGTGCCAGCAGCCCCCTCAGGGGTGGAGGAAACACCATATATTTT.

The rearrangement joins TRBV15 to TRBJ2-5; a possible D gene is TRBD1 (6 bases). CDR3 length: 13 amino acids. V was cut by 0 bases and J by 5 bases, with 7 bases left in between. Germline V lookup: CDR1 LNHNV, CDR2 YYDKDF (reference sequence). CDR3 amino acids: CATSRDQGETQYF. Written as DNA, the CDR3 is TGTGCCACCAGCAGAGATCAGGGGGAGACCCAGTACTTC.

There are a few counts of this clone. The genes are TRBV4-1 and TRBJ1-6; no clear D. The CDR3 totals 15 residues. Trimming removed 4 bases from V and 10 bases from J, with 17 bases in between. Looked up from germline, CDR1 is MGHRA and CDR2 is YSYEKL. CDR3 bases: TGCGCCAGCAGCCTGATTACTGAGGTGTTCTCACCCCTCCACTTT. Amino acids: CASSLITEVFSPLHF.

Only one count was recorded for this clone. Here the CDR3 DNA reads TGCGCCAGCAGCCTAGGGACAGGGATCACCGGGGAGCTGTTTTTT. Protein sequence: CASSLGTGITGELFF. The chain links TRBV5-1 to TRBJ2-2; 9 nucleotides align to TRBD1. The CDR3 is 15 residues long. Germline trimming cut 4 bases from V and 4 bases from J; bases unmatched to any gene: 5. The germline V gene encodes CDR1 SGHRS and CDR2 YFSETQ. The full variable domain, in which reference TRBV5-1 and TRBJ2-2 provide the parts outside the CDR3, is KAGVTQTPRYLIKTRGQQVTLSCSPISGHRSVSWYQQTPGQGLQFLFEYFSETQRNKGNFPGRFSGRQFSNSRSEMNVSTLELGDSALYLCASSLGTGITGELFFGEGSRLTVL.

This chain connects TRBV19 to TRBJ1-2; the D gene is possibly TRBD1 (6 bases). This CDR3 is built from 15 residues. From germline, CDR1 is LNHDA and CDR2 SQIVND (reference sequence). V was trimmed by 5 bases and J by 8 bases, leaving 21 bases between them. The CDR3: CASSWGPGQGQGYTF. Written as DNA, the CDR3 is TGTGCCAGTAGTTGGGGACCCGGTCAGGGGCAAGGCTACACCTTC.